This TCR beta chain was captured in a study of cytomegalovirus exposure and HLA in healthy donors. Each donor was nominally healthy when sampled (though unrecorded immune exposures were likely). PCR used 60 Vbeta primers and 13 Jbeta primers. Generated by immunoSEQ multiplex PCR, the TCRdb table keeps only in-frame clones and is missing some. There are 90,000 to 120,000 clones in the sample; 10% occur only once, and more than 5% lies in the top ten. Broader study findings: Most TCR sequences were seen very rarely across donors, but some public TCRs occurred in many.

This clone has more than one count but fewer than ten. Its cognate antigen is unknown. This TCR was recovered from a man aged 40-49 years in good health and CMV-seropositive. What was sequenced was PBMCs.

The CDR3 is CASSQDLGNTIYF. The DNA for the CDR3 is TGTGCCAGCAGCCAAGATCTCGGAAACACCATATATTTT. The chain combines TRBV14 with TRBJ1-3, with D uncertain. CDR3 length equals 13 residues. The ends were cut back, 0 bases at V and 4 bases at J, with 4 bases in the middle. Germline CDR1 reads SGHDN; CDR2 reads FVKESK.